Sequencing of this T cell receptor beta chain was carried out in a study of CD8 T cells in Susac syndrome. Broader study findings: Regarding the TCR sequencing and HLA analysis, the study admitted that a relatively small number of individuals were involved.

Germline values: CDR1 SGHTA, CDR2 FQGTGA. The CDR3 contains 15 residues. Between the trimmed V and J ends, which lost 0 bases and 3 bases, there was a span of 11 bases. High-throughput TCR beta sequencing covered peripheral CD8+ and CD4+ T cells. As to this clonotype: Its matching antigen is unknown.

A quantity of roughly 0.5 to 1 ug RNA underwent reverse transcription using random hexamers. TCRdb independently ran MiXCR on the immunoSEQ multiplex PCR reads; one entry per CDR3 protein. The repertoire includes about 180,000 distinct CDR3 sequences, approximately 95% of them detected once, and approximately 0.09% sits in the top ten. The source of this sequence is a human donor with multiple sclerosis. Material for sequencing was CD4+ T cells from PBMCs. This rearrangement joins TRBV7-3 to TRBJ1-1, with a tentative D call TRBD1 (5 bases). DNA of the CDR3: TGTGCCAGCAGCTTAACCGGGCCGGGGGACACTGAAGCTTTCTTT. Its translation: CASSLTGPGDTEAFF.